These T cell receptor beta chains were read from a single sample in a study of blood T cell repertoires in COVID-19. Profiled with immunoSEQ multiplex PCR; TCRdb holds only in-frame clones, not every one. Counted here are more than 250,000 clones, 86% occurring once; the ten biggest clones make up around 1.5%. Source material: peripheral blood. The receptors here all came from a woman in her fifties or sixties with acute or convalescent COVID-19. Both conserved end residues are part of each CDR3. Fields, in order: J gene, V gene, D gene, clone size, CDR3 DNA, CDR3 protein. A D gene is named only where the DNA matches it firmly. Part of the rows lack a size; the others show once, few, many or a class for expanded clones.

J gene: TRBJ2-7; V gene: TRBV28; D gene: -; clone size: -; CDR3 DNA: TGTGCCAGCAGTTTCCCCCAGGACAGCTACGAGCAGTACTTC; CDR3 protein: CASSFPQDSYEQYF
J gene: TRBJ1-1; V gene: TRBV19; D gene: -; clone size: -; CDR3 DNA: TGTGCCAGTAGTATAGGGGGGGGCACTGAAGCTTTCTTT; CDR3 protein: CASSIGGGTEAFF
J gene: TRBJ2-3; V gene: TRBV3-1/TRBV3-2; D gene: -; clone size: -; CDR3 DNA: TGTGCCAGCAGCCGAATAGCCGCAGATACGCAGTATTTT; CDR3 protein: CASSRIAADTQYF
J gene: TRBJ2-1; V gene: TRBV6-5; D gene: TRBD1; clone size: once; CDR3 DNA: TGTGCCAGCAGTAGACAGGGGGGCTACAATGAGCAGTTCTTC; CDR3 protein: CASSRQGGYNEQFF
J gene: TRBJ1-1; V gene: TRBV2; D gene: -; clone size: few; CDR3 DNA: TGTGCCAGCAGTGAAGGGAACAGTGCCTCTGAAGCTTTCTTT; CDR3 protein: CASSEGNSASEAFF
J gene: TRBJ1-4; V gene: TRBV2; D gene: -; clone size: once; CDR3 DNA: TGTGCCAGCAGTGAAATCGGGGGTAGAGAAAAACTGTTTTTT; CDR3 protein: CASSEIGGREKLFF
J gene: TRBJ2-5; V gene: TRBV28; D gene: -; clone size: -; CDR3 DNA: TGTGCCAGCCGGGTAGGGTCGCCCCGGGGGACCCAGTACTTC; CDR3 protein: CASRVGSPRGTQYF
J gene: TRBJ2-1; V gene: TRBV28; D gene: -; clone size: -; CDR3 DNA: TGTGCCAGCAGGGTCGGAGGAAGGATGAGAGATGAGCAGTTCTTC; CDR3 protein: CASRVGGRMRDEQFF
J gene: TRBJ2-7; V gene: TRBV4-2; D gene: -; clone size: -; CDR3 DNA: TGTGCCAGCAGCCAAGACAGGTCCGAGCAGTACTTC; CDR3 protein: CASSQDRSEQYF
J gene: TRBJ1-1; V gene: TRBV5-1; D gene: -; clone size: -; CDR3 DNA: TGCGCCAGCAGCTATCATCCTATGGACAGCGTTAACACTGAAGCTTTCTTT; CDR3 protein: CASSYHPMDSVNTEAFF
J gene: TRBJ1-6; V gene: TRBV10-3; D gene: -; clone size: -; CDR3 DNA: TGTGCCATCGGACGGTCGGGGGGGAATTCACCCCTCCACTTT; CDR3 protein: CAIGRSGGNSPLHF
J gene: TRBJ2-1; V gene: TRBV4-3; D gene: TRBD2; clone size: -; CDR3 DNA: TGCGCCAGCAGCCAAGATACGGGAGGGCCGGGAAATGAGCAGTTCTTC; CDR3 protein: CASSQDTGGPGNEQFF
J gene: TRBJ2-7; V gene: TRBV5-1; D gene: TRBD1; clone size: -; CDR3 DNA: TGCGCCAGCAGCATTTACCCTCCCACGCAGGGGGCTTACGAGCAGTACTTC; CDR3 protein: CASSIYPPTQGAYEQYF
J gene: TRBJ2-1; V gene: TRBV30; D gene: TRBD2; clone size: -; CDR3 DNA: TGTGCCTGGAGTCCGGGGGGGTATAATGAGCAGTTCTTC; CDR3 protein: CAWSPGGYNEQFF
J gene: TRBJ2-2; V gene: TRBV11-3; D gene: TRBD1; clone size: -; CDR3 DNA: TGTGCCAGCAGCTTAACCTCCTACAGGGGGCGCACCGGGGAGCTGTTTTTT; CDR3 protein: CASSLTSYRGRTGELFF
J gene: TRBJ2-7; V gene: TRBV9; D gene: -; clone size: -; CDR3 DNA: TGTGCCAGCAGCGTAGACGAGGCACACTACGAGCAGTACTTC; CDR3 protein: CASSVDEAHYEQYF
J gene: TRBJ1-4; V gene: TRBV5-5; D gene: -; clone size: -; CDR3 DNA: TGTGCCAGCAGCTTGGGACAGGAGGAAAAACTGTTTTTT; CDR3 protein: CASSLGQEEKLFF
J gene: TRBJ2-7; V gene: TRBV5-1; D gene: TRBD2; clone size: -; CDR3 DNA: TGCGCCAGCAGCTTTATCTCTAGCGGGACTCCTCGCGAGCAGTACTTC; CDR3 protein: CASSFISSGTPREQYF